One and the same sample provided the 6 T cell receptor beta chains below, sequenced in a study of control samples from healthy donors and cancer patients. Clones were read by immunoSEQ multiplex PCR, and TCRdb kept only the in-frame ones, dropping some. This table has over 90,000 clones, around 90% appearing once. The material sequenced was blood. These receptors all come from a young woman in good health.

The chain recombines TRBV2 with TRBJ2-7, with 9 bases aligning to TRBD1. V shed 4 bases, J shed 3 bases, and the junction held 7 bases outside the gene matches. The CDR3 is 15 amino acids. Germline CDR1 SNHLY, CDR2 FYNNEI. DNA for the CDR3: TGTGCCAGCAGTGCCGGGACAGGGTGGAGCTACGAGCAGTACTTC. Its translation is CASSAGTGWSYEQYF. Together with reference TRBV2 and TRBJ2-7, the CDR3 gives the full variable domain: EPEVTQTPSHQVTQMGQEVILRCVPISNHLYFYWYRQILGQKVEFLVSFYNNEISEKSEIFDDQFSVERPDGSNFTLKIRSTKLEDSAMYFCASSAGTGWSYEQYFGPGTRLTVT.

This CDR3 is CASSQVQGSNNEQFF. CDR3 nucleotides: TGTGCCAGCAGCCAAGTTCAGGGGTCCAACAATGAGCAGTTCTTC. The chain combines TRBV4-2 with TRBJ2-1; the D gene is possibly TRBD1 (6 bases). V was clipped by 1 base and J by 5 bases, with 12 bases between them. CDR3 length: 15 amino acids. Germline-derived CDR1 and CDR2 are LGHNA and YNFKEQ.

The V gene is TRBV7-9, the J gene TRBJ2-3; D is possibly TRBD1 or TRBD2 (5 bases each). CDR1 and CDR2 from the germline V gene are SEHNR and FQNEAQ (reference sequence). The CDR3 contains 11 residues. V dropped 11 bases and J dropped 6 bases, with 12 bases sitting between them. The CDR3 sequence is CACSGPDTQYF. The CDR3 DNA sequence: TGTGCCTGCTCGGGGCCGGATACGCAGTATTTT.

The J gene is TRBJ1-2, the V gene TRBV7-9; a weak D match, TRBD1 (5 bases). The CDR3 totals 12 residues. Trimming left V 5 bases short and J 7 bases short, with 11 bases between. CDR1 is SEHNR, CDR2 FQNEAQ, per germline (reference sequence). The CDR3 loop is CASSTGHVGYTF. The DNA for the CDR3 is TGTGCCAGCAGCACTGGACACGTTGGCTACACCTTC.

This chain joins TRBV21-1 and TRBJ2-7; the table calls TRBD1, which could not be checked here. TRBV21-1 is given as a pseudogene. This CDR3 comprises 15 residues. CDR3 nucleotide sequence: TGTGCCAGCAGCACTCGGGACAGAAGCGTCCACGAGCAGTACTTC. It yields the protein CASSTRDRSVHEQYF.

The chain carries TRBV10-3 and TRBJ2-3; a possible D gene is TRBD1 (6 bases). Per the germline V gene, CDR1 is ENHRY and CDR2 is SYGVKD. The V end lost 2 bases, the J end lost 0 bases, and 15 bases lay between the germline ends. The CDR3 runs to 17 residues. The CDR3, as DNA: TGTGCCATCAGTGAGCCCACGGGACACTTTAGCACAGATACGCAGTATTTT. Its protein is CAISEPTGHFSTDTQYF.